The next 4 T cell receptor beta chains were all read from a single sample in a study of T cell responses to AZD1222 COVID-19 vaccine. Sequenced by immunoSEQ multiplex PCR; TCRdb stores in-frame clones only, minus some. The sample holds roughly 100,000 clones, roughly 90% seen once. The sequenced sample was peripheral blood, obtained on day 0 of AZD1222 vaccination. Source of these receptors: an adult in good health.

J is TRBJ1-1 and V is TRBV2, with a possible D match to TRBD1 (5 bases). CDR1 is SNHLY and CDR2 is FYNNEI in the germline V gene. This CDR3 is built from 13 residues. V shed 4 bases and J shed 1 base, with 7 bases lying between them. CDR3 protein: CASSAGTNTEAFF. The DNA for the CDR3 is TGTGCCAGCAGTGCGGGGACGAACACTGAAGCTTTCTTT.

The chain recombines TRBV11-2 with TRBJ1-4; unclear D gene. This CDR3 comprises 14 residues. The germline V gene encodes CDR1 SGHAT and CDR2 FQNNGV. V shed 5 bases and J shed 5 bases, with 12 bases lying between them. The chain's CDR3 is CASSRTPQNEKLFF. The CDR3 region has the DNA TGTGCCAGCAGCCGTACTCCCCAAAATGAAAAACTGTTTTTT.

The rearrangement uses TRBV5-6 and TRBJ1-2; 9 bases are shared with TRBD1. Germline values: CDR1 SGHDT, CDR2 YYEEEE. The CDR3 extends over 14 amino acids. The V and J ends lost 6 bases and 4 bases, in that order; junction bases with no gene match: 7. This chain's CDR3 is CASNWGQGAYGYTF. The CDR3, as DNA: TGTGCCAGCAACTGGGGACAGGGAGCCTATGGCTACACCTTC.

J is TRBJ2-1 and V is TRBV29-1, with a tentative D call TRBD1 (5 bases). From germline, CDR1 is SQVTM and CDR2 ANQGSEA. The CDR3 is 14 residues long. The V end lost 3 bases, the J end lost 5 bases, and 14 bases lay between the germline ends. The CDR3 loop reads CSVELGAGDNEQFF. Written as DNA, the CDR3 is TGCAGCGTTGAGCTAGGGGCTGGGGACAATGAGCAGTTCTTC.